This section outlines one T cell receptor (beta chain) sequence together with its context. These data are taken from a study of cytomegalovirus exposure and HLA in healthy donors. With 60 Vbeta and 13 Jbeta primers, the PCR was carried out. TCRdb's copy holds only in-frame clones and misses some; the assay was immunoSEQ multiplex PCR. The sample has about 100,000 clones; about 80% are singletons. Those who donated were healthy bone marrow donors. The CDR3 covers 16 residues. With 4 bases removed from V and 1 base from J, the gap between germline ends came to 12 bases. Per the germline V gene, CDR1 is SGHRS and CDR2 is YFSETQ.

This clonotype originated in a man in his thirties or forties in good health and CMV-seronegative. This sequence joins TRBV5-1 and TRBJ1-6; D may be TRBD1 (6 bases). Specimen: PBMCs. The CDR3 loop is CASSPSQGSYNSPLHF. The CDR3 DNA sequence: TGCGCCAGCAGCCCATCACAGGGTTCCTATAATTCACCCCTCCACTTT.